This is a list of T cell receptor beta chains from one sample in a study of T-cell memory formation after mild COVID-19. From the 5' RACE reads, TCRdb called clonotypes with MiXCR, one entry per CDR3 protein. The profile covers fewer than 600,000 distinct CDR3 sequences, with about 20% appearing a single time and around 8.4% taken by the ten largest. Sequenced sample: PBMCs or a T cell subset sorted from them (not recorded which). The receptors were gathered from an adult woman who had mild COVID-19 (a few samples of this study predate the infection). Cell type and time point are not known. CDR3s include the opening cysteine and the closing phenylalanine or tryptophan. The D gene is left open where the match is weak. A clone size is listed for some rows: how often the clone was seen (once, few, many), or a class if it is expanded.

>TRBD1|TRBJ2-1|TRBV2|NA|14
CAISDRGPYNEQFF
TGTGCCATCAGCGACAGGGGACCCTACAATGAGCAGTTCTTC
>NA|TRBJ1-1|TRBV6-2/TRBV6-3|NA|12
CASNSINTEAFF
TGTGCCAGCAACAGTATTAACACTGAAGCTTTCTTT
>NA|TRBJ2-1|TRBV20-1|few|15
CSARGKGTPYNEQFF
TGCAGTGCCAGAGGGAAAGGGACTCCCTACAATGAGCAGTTCTTC
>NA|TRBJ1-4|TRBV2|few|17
CASSAHGGSLTNEKLFF
TGTGCCAGCAGTGCCCATGGAGGATCATTGACTAATGAAAAACTGTTTTTT
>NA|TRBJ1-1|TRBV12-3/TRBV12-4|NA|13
CASRDTGPRPAFF
TGTGCCAGCAGAGATACCGGGCCTCGGCCAGCTTTCTTT
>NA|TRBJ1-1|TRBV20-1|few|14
CSARVGATNTEAFF
TGCAGTGCTAGAGTAGGGGCGACAAACACTGAAGCTTTCTTT
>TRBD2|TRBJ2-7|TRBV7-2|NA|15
CASSPGTSGRAGKYF
TGTGCCAGCAGCCCCGGGACTAGCGGGCGGGCCGGAAAGTACTTC
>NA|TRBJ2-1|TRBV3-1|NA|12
CASSPRDDEQFF
TGTGCCAGCAGCCCCCGGGACGATGAGCAGTTCTTC
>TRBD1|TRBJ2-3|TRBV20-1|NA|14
CSAISDRGTDTQYF
TGCAGTGCTATTTCCGACAGGGGGACAGATACGCAGTATTTT
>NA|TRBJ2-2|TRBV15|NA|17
CATSGGPGPPRTGELFF
TGTGCCACCAGCGGGGGTCCCGGGCCTCCGCGCACCGGGGAGCTGTTTTTT
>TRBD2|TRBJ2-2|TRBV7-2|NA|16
CASSPRLAGEAGELFF
TGTGCCAGCAGCCCCAGACTAGCGGGAGAAGCCGGGGAGCTGTTTTTT
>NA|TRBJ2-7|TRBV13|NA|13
CASSPGQKYEQYF
TGTGCCAGCAGCCCTGGACAGAAATACGAGCAGTACTTC
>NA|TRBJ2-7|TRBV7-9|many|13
CASSLESDYEQYF
TGTGCCAGCAGCTTAGAGTCGGACTACGAGCAGTACTTC
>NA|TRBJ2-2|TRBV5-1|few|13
CASSNGETGELFF
TGCGCCAGCAGTAATGGGGAGACCGGGGAGCTGTTTTTT
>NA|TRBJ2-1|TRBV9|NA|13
CASTSGMINEQFF
TGTGCCAGCACTTCAGGGATGATCAATGAGCAGTTCTTC
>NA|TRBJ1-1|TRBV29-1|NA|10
CSVYWTEAFF
TGCAGCGTTTATTGGACAGAAGCTTTCTTT
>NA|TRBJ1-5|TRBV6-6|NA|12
CAFGPGNQPQHF
TGTGCCTTTGGGCCGGGCAATCAGCCCCAGCATTTT
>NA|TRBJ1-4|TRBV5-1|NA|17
CASSLPETASSGGKLFF
TGCGCCAGCAGCCTCCCCGAAACAGCGTCCTCCGGTGGAAAACTGTTTTTT
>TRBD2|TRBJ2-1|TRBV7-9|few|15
CASSGAGLSYNEQFF
TGTGCCAGCAGCGGAGCGGGGTTGTCCTACAATGAGCAGTTCTTC
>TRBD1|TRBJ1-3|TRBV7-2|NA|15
CASTLTGVGGNTIYF
TGTGCCAGCACCCTGACAGGGGTCGGCGGAAACACCATATATTTT
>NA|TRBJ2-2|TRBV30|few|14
CAWERQANTGELFF
TGTGCCTGGGAGCGACAGGCGAACACCGGGGAGCTGTTTTTT
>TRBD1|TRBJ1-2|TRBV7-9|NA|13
CASSNQGAEGYTF
TGTGCCAGCAGCAACCAGGGGGCAGAAGGCTACACCTTC
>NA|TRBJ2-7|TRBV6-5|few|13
CASSNSGNYEQYF
TGTGCCAGCAGCAACAGTGGAAACTACGAGCAGTACTTC
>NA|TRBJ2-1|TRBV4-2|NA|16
CASSQEVSGVYNEQFF
TGTGCCAGCAGCCAAGAAGTGTCTGGGGTTTACAATGAGCAGTTCTTC
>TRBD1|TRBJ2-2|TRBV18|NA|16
CASSPRQGMNTGELFF
TGTGCCAGCTCACCCCGACAGGGGATGAACACCGGGGAGCTGTTTTTT
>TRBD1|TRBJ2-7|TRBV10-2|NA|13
CASTPRQGYEQYF
TGCGCCAGCACGCCGAGACAGGGTTACGAGCAGTACTTC
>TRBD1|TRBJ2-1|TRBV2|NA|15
CDSSRDRGSYNEQFF
TGTGACAGCAGTCGGGACAGGGGTTCCTACAATGAGCAGTTCTTC
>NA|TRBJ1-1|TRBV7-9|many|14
CASSSRGSNTEAFF
TGTGCCAGCAGCTCGCGGGGTTCCAACACTGAAGCTTTCTTT
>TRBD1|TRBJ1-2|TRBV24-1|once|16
CATSDLHDRGGYGYTF
TGTGCCACCAGTGATTTGCATGACAGGGGAGGCTATGGCTACACCTTC
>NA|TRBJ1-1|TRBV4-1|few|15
CASSQYELGGTEAFF
TGCGCCAGCAGCCAATATGAGCTGGGGGGCACTGAAGCTTTCTTT
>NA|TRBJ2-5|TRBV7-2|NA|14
CASSPSRREATQYF
TGTGCCAGCAGCCCGAGCCGCAGGGAAGCGACCCAGTACTTC
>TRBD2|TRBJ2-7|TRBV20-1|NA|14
CSARGTSGIYEQYF
TGCAGTGCTAGAGGGACTAGCGGAATCTACGAGCAGTACTTC
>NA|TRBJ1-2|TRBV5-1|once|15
CASSATGVFNYGYTF
TGCGCCAGCAGCGCCACAGGAGTCTTTAACTATGGCTACACCTTC
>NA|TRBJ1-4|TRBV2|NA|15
CASSSGGLTDEKLFF
TGTGCCAGCTCGTCGGGGGGGTTGACGGACGAAAAACTGTTTTTT
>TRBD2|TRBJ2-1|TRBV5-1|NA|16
CASSWSYAGGPDEQFF
TGCGCCAGCAGCTGGTCTTACGCGGGGGGGCCGGATGAGCAGTTCTTC
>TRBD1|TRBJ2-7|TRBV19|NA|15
CASSTAGQGAYEQYF
TGTGCCAGTAGTACTGCTGGACAGGGGGCCTACGAGCAGTACTTC
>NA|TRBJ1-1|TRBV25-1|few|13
CASSEDRWTEAFF
TGTGCCAGCAGCGAGGACCGGTGGACTGAAGCTTTCTTT
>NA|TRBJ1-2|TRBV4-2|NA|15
CASSQARSFRDGYTF
TGTGCCAGCAGCCAAGCCAGGTCGTTCCGAGATGGCTACACCTTC
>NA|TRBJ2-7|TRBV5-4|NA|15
CASSLQGPLSYEQYF
TGTGCCAGCAGCTTGCAGGGGCCGTTGTCCTACGAGCAGTACTTC
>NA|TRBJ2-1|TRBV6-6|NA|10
CASGGDEQFF
TGTGCCAGCGGTGGGGATGAGCAGTTCTTC
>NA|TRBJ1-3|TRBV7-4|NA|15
CASSFGANSGNTIYF
TGTGCCAGCAGCTTCGGGGCAAACTCTGGAAACACCATATATTTT
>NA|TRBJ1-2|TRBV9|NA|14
CASSVGGGADGYTF
TGTGCCAGCAGCGTAGGCGGGGGAGCTGATGGCTACACCTTC
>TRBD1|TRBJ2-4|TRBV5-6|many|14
CASKRTGAKNIQYF
TGTGCCAGCAAGAGGACAGGGGCCAAAAACATTCAGTACTTC
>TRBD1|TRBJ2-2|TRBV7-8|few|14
CASSLGTGDGELFF
TGTGCCAGCAGCTTAGGGACAGGGGACGGGGAGCTGTTTTTT
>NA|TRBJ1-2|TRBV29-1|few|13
CSASGRSAGGYTF
TGCAGCGCCTCAGGCCGGTCAGCGGGTGGCTACACCTTC
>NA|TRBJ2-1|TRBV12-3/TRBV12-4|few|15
CASSLARRTYNEQFF
TGTGCCAGCAGTTTAGCGCGCAGGACCTACAATGAGCAGTTCTTC
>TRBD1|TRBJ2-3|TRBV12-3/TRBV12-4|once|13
CASRTGGIDTQDF
TGTGCCAGCCGGACAGGAGGCATAGATACGCAGGATTTT
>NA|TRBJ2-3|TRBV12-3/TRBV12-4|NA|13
CASSPRWFDPQYF
TGTGCCAGCAGCCCACGTTGGTTTGATCCGCAGTATTTT
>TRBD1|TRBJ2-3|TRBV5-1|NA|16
CASSLDRDSALDTQYF
TGCGCCAGCAGCTTGGATCGGGACAGTGCACTAGATACGCAGTATTTT
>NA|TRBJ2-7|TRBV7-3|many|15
CASSWTPGLEYEQYF
TGTGCCAGCAGCTGGACACCGGGACTGGAGTACGAGCAGTACTTC
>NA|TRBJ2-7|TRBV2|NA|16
CASSDVRRGSSYEQYF
TGTGCCAGCAGTGATGTGCGTCGGGGGAGCTCCTACGAGCAGTACTTC